The clone carrying this TCR beta chain was recorded a few times. This entry comes from a study of T cells in Graves' hyperthyroidism and ophthalmopathy. Amplified TCR beta CDR3 regions came from RNA transcripts. HTBI primers were the set used in a first-round RT-PCR of the TCR CDR3. TCRdb redid the calling of the multiplex PCR reads with MiXCR, one entry per CDR3 protein. The sample holds over 200,000 distinct CDR3 sequences; under 20% are singletons and the top ten take approximately 50%. There are 16 residues in the CDR3. CDR1 and CDR2 from the germline V gene are SGHTA and FQGTGA. V was pared by 5 bases and J by 6 bases, with 20 bases between.

The chain joins TRBV7-3 to TRBJ2-1, with D possibly TRBD2 on 6 matching bases. The TCR comes from a man aged 50 or older with Graves' hyperthyroidism. The sample consisted of blood. The CDR3 sequence is CASSPSGAFGGNEQFF. The CDR3 bases are TGTGCCAGCAGCCCGTCGGGAGCCTTTGGAGGCAATGAGCAGTTCTTC. Variable domain in full (rest from reference TRBV7-3 and TRBJ2-1): GAGVSQTPSNKVTEKGKYVELRCDPISGHTALYWYRQSLGQGPEFLIYFQGTGAADDSGLPNDRFFAVRPEGSVSTLKIQRTERGDSAVYLCASSPSGAFGGNEQFFGPGTRLTVL.